The 11 T cell receptor beta chains below all came from one sample that was sequenced in a study of blood T cell repertoires in COVID-19. TCRdb's table, derived via immunoSEQ multiplex PCR, lists solely in-frame clones and lacks some. Among around 300,000 clones listed, 86% were seen once. Sequencing input: peripheral blood. Source of these receptors: a woman in her 70s with COVID-19, enrolled during active disease.

The chain uses TRBV5-4 and TRBJ2-7; 7 bases map to TRBD1. Germline V lookup: CDR1 SGHNT, CDR2 YYREEE (reference sequence). This CDR3 has 14 residues. The V and J ends lost 5 bases and 2 bases, in that order; junction bases with no gene match: 7. This CDR3 is CASSLPGQTYEQYF. In nucleotides, the CDR3 is TGTGCCAGCAGTTTACCGGGACAGACCTACGAGCAGTACTTC.

This chain connects TRBV11-2 to TRBJ1-2; the match to TRBD1 covers 11 bases. This CDR3 region has 15 residues. Germline V gene sequence: CDR1 SGHAT, CDR2 FQNNGV. The V and J ends lost 5 bases and 6 bases, in that order; junction bases with no gene match: 8. CDR3 region: CASSPRDRGDDGYTF. The CDR3 DNA follows: TGTGCCAGCAGCCCCCGGGACAGGGGGGATGATGGCTACACCTTC.

The chain has TRBV4-1 and TRBJ2-3; 11 bases are shared with TRBD2. Germline CDR1 reads MGHRA; CDR2 reads YSYEKL. Trimming at V came to 4 bases and at J to 2 bases, leaving 2 bases not matched to a gene. The length of the CDR3 is 15 residues. The CDR3 DNA is TGCGCCAGCAGCCCTAGCGGGGGGCACACAGATACGCAGTATTTT. This gives the protein CASSPSGGHTDTQYF.

The chain joins TRBV19 to TRBJ1-2; perhaps TRBD1 as D (5 bases). V lost 7 bases and J lost 6, with 18 bases in between. CDR3 length: 14 residues. The germline gives CDR1 LNHDA, CDR2 SQIVND (reference sequence). In nucleotides, the CDR3 is TGTGCCAGTACCTCTCCCGGCGGGGCCGATGGCTACACCTTC. Protein sequence: CASTSPGGADGYTF.

The chain uses TRBV19 and TRBJ1-2; weak D call: TRBD1 (6 bases). The CDR3 length is 15 residues. The germline gives CDR1 LNHDA, CDR2 SQIVND (reference sequence). V was clipped by 5 bases and J by 4 bases, with 17 bases between them. This chain's CDR3 is CASSASTGLGYGYTF. CDR3 coding DNA: TGTGCCAGTAGTGCATCGACAGGACTGGGCTATGGCTACACCTTC. The full variable domain, with the rest looked up from reference TRBV19 and TRBJ1-2, is DGGITQSPKYLFRKEGQNVTLSCEQNLNHDAMYWYRQDPGQGLRLIYYSQIVNDFQKGDIAEGYSVSREKKESFPLTVTSAQKNPTAFYLCASSASTGLGYGYTFGSGTRLTVV.

The chain employs TRBV6-1 and TRBJ2-5; the D gene is possibly TRBD2 (7 bases). The CDR3 has 15 amino acids. V lost 8 bases, J lost 3 bases, and 19 bases lay in between. Germline loops: CDR1 MNHNS, CDR2 SASEGT. CDR3 coding DNA: TGTGCCAGCCGAGAGGGGCGGGGGCGAAAAGAGACCCAGTACTTC. Amino acid sequence: CASREGRGRKETQYF.

The chain links TRBV24-1 to TRBJ2-3, with 9 bases matching TRBD1. V lost 5 bases to trimming and J lost 5 bases; unmatched junction nucleotides: 7. CDR1 KGHDR and CDR2 SFDVKD come from the germline V gene. CDR3 length: 15 amino acids. CDR3 protein: CATSGGGQGGDTQYF. CDR3 in DNA: TGTGCCACCAGTGGAGGGGGACAGGGTGGAGATACGCAGTATTTT.

This sequence joins TRBV2 and TRBJ2-2; TRBD1 agrees at 7 bases. The germline gives CDR1 SNHLY, CDR2 FYNNEI. This CDR3 region has 15 residues. Losses at the gene ends were 5 bases for V and 1 base for J; bases not matched to a gene: 4. The CDR3 sequence: CASSTGAKNTGELFF. The CDR3 bases are TGTGCCAGCAGTACAGGGGCGAAGAACACCGGGGAGCTGTTTTTT.

The CDR3 bases are TGTGCCAGCAGCACCGGGAGTACCCTCTCTGGAAACACCATATATTTT. Its translation: CASSTGSTLSGNTIYF. The rearrangement links TRBV9 to TRBJ1-3, with D uncertain. The CDR3 is made up of 16 amino acids. Deletions cut 4 bases from V and 0 bases from J, with 14 bases between. In germline, CDR1 is SGDLS, CDR2 YYNGEE.

This clone showed up just once. V is TRBV7-2 and J is TRBJ1-2, with 8 bases fitting TRBD1. CDR1 is SGHTA and CDR2 is FQGNSA in the germline V gene. V dropped 5 bases and J dropped 4; count of bases not matched to a gene: 6. The CDR3 is 14 amino acids. The CDR3 here is CASSPGQALYGYTF. The DNA for the CDR3 is TGTGCCAGCAGCCCGGGACAGGCGCTCTATGGCTACACCTTC.

J is TRBJ1-2 and V is TRBV6-6; D possibly corresponds to TRBD1 (6 bases). V was trimmed by 5 bases and J by 8 bases, leaving 18 bases between them. CDR3 length equals 14 residues. Germline CDR1 is MNHNY and CDR2 is SVGAGI (reference sequence). As DNA, the CDR3 is TGTGCCAGCAGTCAACAGGGTGGATGGGGGGGCTACACCTTC. This codes for CASSQQGGWGGYTF.